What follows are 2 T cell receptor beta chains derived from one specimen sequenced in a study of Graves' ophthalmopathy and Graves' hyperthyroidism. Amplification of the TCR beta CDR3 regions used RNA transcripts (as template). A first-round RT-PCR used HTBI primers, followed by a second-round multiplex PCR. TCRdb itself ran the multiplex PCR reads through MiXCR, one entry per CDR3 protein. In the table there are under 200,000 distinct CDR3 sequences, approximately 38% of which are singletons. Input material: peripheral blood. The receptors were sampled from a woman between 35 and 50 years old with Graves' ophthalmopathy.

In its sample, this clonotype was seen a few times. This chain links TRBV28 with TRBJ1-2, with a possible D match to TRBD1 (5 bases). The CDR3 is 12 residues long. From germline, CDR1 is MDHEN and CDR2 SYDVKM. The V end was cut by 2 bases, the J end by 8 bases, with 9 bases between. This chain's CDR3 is CASSLRREGYTF. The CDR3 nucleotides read TGTGCCAGCAGTTTACGCAGGGAAGGCTACACCTTC.

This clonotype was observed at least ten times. The CDR3 DNA sequence: TGTGCCAGCAGTTCGTATGGACAGGGGGCTGAAGAGCAGTACTTC. Translating gives CASSSYGQGAEEQYF. The chain uses TRBV27 and TRBJ2-7, with 11 bases aligning to TRBD1. J was trimmed by 7 bases and V by 4 bases; bases with no gene match: 9. CDR3 length: 15 residues. The germline V gene has CDR1 MNHEY and CDR2 SMNVEV (reference sequence).